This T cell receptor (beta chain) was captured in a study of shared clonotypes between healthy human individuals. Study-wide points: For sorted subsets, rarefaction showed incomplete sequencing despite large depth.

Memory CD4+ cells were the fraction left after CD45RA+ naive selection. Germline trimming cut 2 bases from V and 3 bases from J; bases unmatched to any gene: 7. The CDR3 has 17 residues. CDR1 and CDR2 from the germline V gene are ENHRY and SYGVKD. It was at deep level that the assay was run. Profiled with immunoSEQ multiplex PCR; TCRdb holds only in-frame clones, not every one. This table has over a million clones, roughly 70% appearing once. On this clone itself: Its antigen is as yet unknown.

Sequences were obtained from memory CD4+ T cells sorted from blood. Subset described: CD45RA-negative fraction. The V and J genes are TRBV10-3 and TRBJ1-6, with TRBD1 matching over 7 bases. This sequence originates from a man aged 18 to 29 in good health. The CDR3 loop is CAISETRDSLYNSPLHF. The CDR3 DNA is TGTGCCATCAGTGAGACTAGGGACAGCCTCTATAATTCACCCCTCCACTTT.